The clone carrying this T cell receptor (beta chain) was detected only a few times. Participant ages covered about 18 to 89 years across 20 to 30 US areas. In assigning cohorts, the study relied on participant-reported clinical history. The data originate from a study of blood T cell repertoires in COVID-19. Study-wide background: Nucleic acid was either cDNA or gDNA, and it came from T cells, B-cell-depleted T cells, or PBMCs.

V dropped 0 bases and J dropped 6; count of bases not matched to a gene: 1. The germline V gene has CDR1 SGHTA and CDR2 FQGNSA. This CDR3 region has 14 residues. In the original processing: Estimated nucleated cell counts came from reference gene primer amplification. Using immunoSEQ multiplex PCR, the repertoire was profiled, and TCRdb retains in-frame clones only, with some absent. The V and J calls and clone size were taken over from that table, and D and trimming were inferred from the DNA. The table records approximately 500,000 clones, around 87% of them present only once. The chain links TRBV7-2 to TRBJ1-2; 10 bases are a match to TRBD1. This clonotype was sampled from a woman in her 40s who had recovered from COVID-19. The sequenced sample consisted of PBMCs or T cells enriched from blood (not recorded which). The CDR3 DNA reads as TGTGCCAGCAGCTTAGCCGGGACAGGGGATGGCTACACCTTC. It yields the protein CASSLAGTGDGYTF.